This entry lists 23 T cell receptor beta chains sequenced from one sample in a study of shared clonotypes between healthy human individuals. This table comes from immunoSEQ multiplex PCR, and its TCRdb copy is limited to in-frame clones, with some not included. Among roughly 1,100,000 clones listed, about three quarters were seen once. Sequencing input: memory CD4+ T cells sorted from blood. Described subset: CD45RA-negative fraction. The receptors come from a man younger than 35 in good health.

The J gene is TRBJ1-2, the V gene TRBV6-1, with TRBD1 matching over 7 bases. Germline CDR1 reads MNHNS; CDR2 reads SASEGT. V was pared by 6 bases and J by 9 bases, with 7 bases of the junction left unmatched. The CDR3 is made up of 12 amino acids. CDR3 loop: CASSVYRGRYTF. The CDR3 DNA sequence: TGTGCCAGCAGCGTCTACAGGGGACGCTACACCTTC.

The genes are TRBV23-1 and TRBJ1-3; D gene uncertain. TRBV23-1 is an ORF; its function is uncertain. The CDR3 extends over 14 amino acids. The V end lost 3 bases, the J end lost 2 bases, and 8 bases lay between the germline ends. This chain's CDR3 is CASSQDATGNTIYF. In DNA form, the CDR3 reads TGCGCCAGCAGTCAGGACGCAACTGGAAACACCATATATTTT.

This chain links TRBV10-3 with TRBJ1-2; D remains ambiguous. There are 12 residues in the CDR3. V gave up 8 bases and J gave up 1 base, with 8 bases separating them. Germline CDR1 and CDR2: ENHRY and SYGVKD. DNA of the CDR3: TGTGCCATCCCGACTGTTAACTATGGCTACACCTTC. The encoded protein is CAIPTVNYGYTF.

The chain couples TRBV6-1 to TRBJ1-3, with D unresolved. Germline assignment: CDR1 MNHNS and CDR2 SASEGT. The CDR3 is made up of 14 amino acids. V was pared by 3 bases and J by 0 bases, with 6 bases between. The CDR3 bases are TGTGCCAGCAGTGACGGGCTCTCTGGAAACACCATATATTTT. Translated: CASSDGLSGNTIYF.

Worth noting for this clone: Other DNA sequences in this specimen translate into the identical CDR3. The V gene is TRBV5-1, the J gene TRBJ2-5; unclear D gene. CDR1 SGHRS and CDR2 YFSETQ come from the germline V gene. The V end lost 2 bases, the J end lost 2 bases, and 4 bases lay between the germline ends. This CDR3 contains 12 residues. CDR3 nucleotides: TGCGCCAGCAGCTTTGATCAAGAGACCCAGTACTTC. Its translation is CASSFDQETQYF.

This clone was detected once. V is TRBV7-9 and J is TRBJ2-5; perhaps TRBD2 as D (5 bases). The V end lost 3 bases, the J end lost 2 bases, and 10 bases lay between the germline ends. Germline V gene sequence: CDR1 SEHNR, CDR2 FQNEAQ (reference sequence). The CDR3 has 14 amino acids. In nucleotides, the CDR3 is TGTGCCAGCAGCTTCGGGGAGCCTCAAGAGACCCAGTACTTC. As protein: CASSFGEPQETQYF.

A few counts support this clone. The chain joins TRBV4-3 to TRBJ2-3; perhaps TRBD2 as D (5 bases). V was pared by 7 bases and J by 0 bases, with 11 bases between. CDR1 and CDR2 (germline): LGHNA, YSLEER. The CDR3 is made up of 14 amino acids. The CDR3 DNA sequence: TGCGCCAGCAAGCGGAAATCTAGCACAGATACGCAGTATTTT. Translated, it gives CASKRKSSTDTQYF.

The chain uses TRBV5-8 and TRBJ1-2; D gene uncertain. The CDR3 is 13 residues long. Trimming removed 2 bases from V and 5 bases from J, with 10 bases in between. Germline assignment: CDR1 SGHTS and CDR2 YDEGEE. The CDR3 loop reads CASSLASEYGYTF. The CDR3 DNA is TGTGCCAGCAGCTTAGCCTCCGAATATGGCTACACCTTC.

Concerning this clone: Distinct nucleotide sequences in the sample also encode this CDR3. The chain uses TRBV5-1 and TRBJ1-6, with 7 bases fitting TRBD1. The CDR3 contains 14 residues. From germline, CDR1 is SGHRS and CDR2 YFSETQ. Unmatched junction bases numbered 0, after V lost 0 bases and J lost 6 bases. The CDR3 loop is CASSLDRGNSPLHF. In nucleotides, the CDR3 is TGCGCCAGCAGCTTGGACAGGGGTAATTCACCCCTCCACTTT. The whole variable domain, filled in from reference TRBV5-1 and TRBJ1-6, reads KAGVTQTPRYLIKTRGQQVTLSCSPISGHRSVSWYQQTPGQGLQFLFEYFSETQRNKGNFPGRFSGRQFSNSRSEMNVSTLELGDSALYLCASSLDRGNSPLHFGNGTRLTVT.

The chain employs TRBV4-1 and TRBJ2-5, with 7 positions matching TRBD2. The CDR3 is made up of 13 amino acids. Germline values: CDR1 MGHRA, CDR2 YSYEKL. The V segment lost 1 base and the J segment 4 bases; nucleotides outside the gene matches: 0. CDR3 nucleotide sequence: TGCGCCAGCAGCCAAGTAGCGGGAGAGACCCAGTACTTC. Translating gives CASSQVAGETQYF.

The chain couples TRBV11-3 to TRBJ2-2; 9 nucleotides align to TRBD2. In germline, CDR1 is SGHNT, CDR2 YENEEA. This CDR3 has 16 amino acids. The ends lost 2 bases at V and 4 bases at J; junction bases unmatched: 5. DNA of the CDR3: TGTGCCAGCAGCTTACAAGCGGGAGGCTTCACCGGGGAGCTGTTTTTT. Translated: CASSLQAGGFTGELFF.

This chain connects TRBV7-2 to TRBJ1-1; 7 bases are shared with TRBD1. Germline V gene lookup returns CDR1 SGHTA and CDR2 FQGNSA. Germline trimming cut 5 bases from V and 4 bases from J; bases unmatched to any gene: 7. The CDR3 has 14 residues. This CDR3 is CASSPERGLTEAFF. The CDR3 DNA sequence: TGTGCCAGCAGCCCTGAGAGGGGGCTCACTGAAGCTTTCTTT.

The chain employs TRBV5-1 and TRBJ2-1; TRBD2 is a possible D gene (6 bases). There are 15 residues in the CDR3. Trimming stripped 0 bases from V and 6 bases from J, with 13 bases between. Germline V gene lookup returns CDR1 SGHRS and CDR2 YFSETQ. CDR3 loop: CASSLELARGNEQFF. The CDR3 nucleotides are TGCGCCAGCAGCTTGGAACTAGCCCGGGGCAATGAGCAGTTCTTC.

The chain combines TRBV6-6 with TRBJ2-3; tentative D call: TRBD2 (5 bases). The CDR3 loop spans 15 amino acids. The V gene lost 4 bases and the J gene lost 3 bases, with 14 bases spanning the gap. Germline CDR1 reads MNHNY; CDR2 reads SVGAGI (reference sequence). CDR3 bases: TGTGCCAGCAGTTTATACGGGATGTGGACAGATACGCAGTATTTT. Its protein product is CASSLYGMWTDTQYF.

As regards this clone: Other DNA sequences in this specimen translate into the identical CDR3. This CDR3 reads CASSYGGSYEQYF. The CDR3 bases are TGTGCCAGCAGTTACGGCGGCTCCTACGAGCAGTACTTC. The chain recombines TRBV6-5 with TRBJ2-7; D is unresolved. The CDR3 covers 13 residues. The germline V gene encodes CDR1 MNHEY and CDR2 SVGAGI. V dropped 2 bases and J dropped 0 bases, with 5 bases sitting between them.

The chain links TRBV28 to TRBJ2-4; TRBD2 is a possible D gene (6 bases). This CDR3 region has 14 residues. V lost 3 bases and J lost 7, with 13 bases in between. In germline, CDR1 is MDHEN, CDR2 SYDVKM. The CDR3 DNA reads as TGTGCCAGCAGTTTGTTACTAAGCGGGAACATTCAGTACTTC. As protein: CASSLLLSGNIQYF.

This clone has just a few counts. The V gene is TRBV7-6, the J gene TRBJ2-3, with D hard to call. Trimming removed 5 bases from V and 5 bases from J, with 11 bases in between. The germline V gene has CDR1 SGHVS and CDR2 FNYEAQ. The CDR3 consists of 13 residues. The CDR3 DNA is TGTGCCAGCAGCCAAACCCGTCAAGATACGCAGTATTTT. It yields the protein CASSQTRQDTQYF.

The rearrangement links TRBV10-3 to TRBJ2-4, with 8 bases that match TRBD2. The CDR3 extends over 16 amino acids. CDR1 and CDR2 (germline): ENHRY, SYGVKD. The junction had 4 bases not matched to a gene; V was cut back by 0 bases and J by 3 bases. The CDR3 region is CAISESPRGGKNIQYF. CDR3 DNA sequence: TGTGCCATCAGTGAGTCGCCCCGGGGGGGCAAAAACATTCAGTACTTC.

A word on this clone: Other DNA sequences in the sample encode the same CDR3. This chain joins TRBV5-1 and TRBJ2-3; the D is unclear. The CDR3 is 14 amino acids. Trimming shortened V by 2 bases and J by 3 bases, and 10 bases separated the two germline ends. CDR1 is SGHRS, CDR2 YFSETQ, per germline. CDR3 nucleotides: TGCGCCAGCAGCTTAGGTCAGCTTACAGATACGCAGTATTTT. Amino acids: CASSLGQLTDTQYF.

The chain carries TRBV7-9 and TRBJ1-2; 7 nucleotides line up with TRBD1. With 5 bases clipped from V and 5 bases from J, the junction kept 5 bases outside the gene matches. The length of the CDR3 is 13 residues. Germline lookup yields CDR1 SEHNR and CDR2 FQNEAQ (reference sequence). Here the CDR3 DNA reads TGTGCCAGCAGCGAGACAGGGTATTATGGCTACACCTTC. Protein: CASSETGYYGYTF. The variable domain in full, completed from reference TRBV7-9 and TRBJ1-2, reads DTGVSQNPRHKITKRGQNVTFRCDPISEHNRLYWYRQTLGQGPEFLTYFQNEAQLEKSRLLSDRFSAERPKGSFSTLEIQRTEQGDSAMYLCASSETGYYGYTFGSGTRLTVV.

This clone has ten or more counts. This specimen includes other DNA sequences encoding the same CDR3. V and J are TRBV9 and TRBJ1-5; maybe TRBD1 (5 bases). This CDR3 comprises 14 residues. The V gene lost 2 bases and the J gene lost 0 bases, with 6 bases spanning the gap. From germline, CDR1 is SGDLS and CDR2 YYNGEE. The chain's CDR3 is CASSVDSSNQPQHF. For the CDR3, the DNA is TGTGCCAGCAGCGTTGACAGTAGCAATCAGCCCCAGCATTTT.

The V and J genes are TRBV5-4 and TRBJ1-2; D is possibly TRBD1 (6 bases). Germline V gene lookup returns CDR1 SGHNT and CDR2 YYREEE (reference sequence). The V end was cut by 4 bases, the J end by 4 bases, with 20 bases between. CDR3 length: 16 amino acids. CDR3 coding DNA: TGTGCCAGCAGCCCCGCTCGGGCAGGGGAAGGCTATGGCTACACCTTC. Its protein is CASSPARAGEGYGYTF.

The genes are TRBV10-3 and TRBJ2-2; tentative D call: TRBD2 (6 bases). The ends were cut back, 6 bases at V and 3 bases at J, with 17 bases in the middle. The CDR3 has 16 residues. CDR1 and CDR2 (germline): ENHRY, SYGVKD. The CDR3 DNA follows: TGTGCCATCAGCCCTGGGCGGGGCGGGCACACCGGGGAGCTGTTTTTT. Translating gives CAISPGRGGHTGELFF.